Below are 16 T cell receptor beta chains sequenced from a single sample in a study of blood T cell repertoires in COVID-19. Clones were sequenced by immunoSEQ multiplex PCR, and TCRdb holds only the in-frame ones, with some missing. The sample shows roughly 320,000 clones, approximately 90% of them seen only once. Input material: peripheral blood. These receptors all stem from a woman in her forties or fifties with COVID-19, enrolled during active disease.

The chain carries TRBV12-2 and TRBJ1-2; TRBD1, the D gene given by the table, was not confirmed from the DNA. TRBV12-2 is tagged as a pseudogene. The CDR3 runs to 19 residues. The chain's CDR3 is CASRPPRRLGQGRIYGYTF. The CDR3 DNA reads as TGTGCAAGTCGCCCCCCTAGGAGGCTGGGACAGGGTAGGATCTATGGCTACACCTTC.

This clone has a single count. The genes are TRBV3-1 (or the pseudogene TRBV3-2) and TRBJ2-1; 7 bases line up with TRBD2. The CDR3 has 14 residues. V lost 10 bases to trimming and J lost 2 bases; unmatched junction nucleotides: 8. The germline V gene encodes CDR1 LGHDT and CDR2 YNNKEL (reference sequence). This chain's CDR3 is CATQLSGTYNEQFF. CDR3 bases: TGTGCCACCCAACTCAGCGGGACCTACAATGAGCAGTTCTTC.

The rearrangement uses TRBV7-3 and TRBJ2-7, with D possibly being TRBD1 (7 bases). CDR1 is SGHTA, CDR2 FQGTGA, per germline. V shed 0 bases and J shed 6 bases, with 9 bases lying between them. This CDR3 is built from 13 residues. CDR3: CASSLTQGGEQYF. CDR3 nucleotides: TGTGCCAGCAGCTTAACGCAGGGGGGCGAGCAGTACTTC.

This sequence joins TRBV5-8 and TRBJ1-5; possible D gene TRBD1, 5 bases. The CDR3 covers 15 residues. Trimming cost V 1 base and J 2 bases, with 10 bases left between them. CDR1 is SGHTS and CDR2 is YDEGEE in the germline V gene. The chain's CDR3 is CASSLRGVGNQPQHF. DNA of the CDR3: TGTGCCAGCAGCTTGCGGGGGGTAGGCAATCAGCCCCAGCATTTT.

This chain links TRBV21-1 with TRBJ1-2. TRBV21-1 is noted as a pseudogene. This CDR3 comprises 15 residues. This CDR3 is CASSKNRWSIVGYTF. The CDR3 DNA sequence: TGTGCCAGCAGCAAAAATCGGTGGTCAATAGTTGGCTACACCTTC.

This chain uses TRBV5-6 with TRBJ2-2; TRBD2 aligns across 11 bases. This CDR3 spans 16 amino acids. V lost 4 bases to trimming and J lost 1 base; unmatched junction nucleotides: 3. Germline lookup yields CDR1 SGHDT and CDR2 YYEEEE. The CDR3 loop is CASSPGLAGNTGELFF. CDR3 coding DNA: TGTGCCAGCAGCCCAGGACTAGCGGGGAACACCGGGGAGCTGTTTTTT. The full variable domain, rest sourced from reference TRBV5-6 and TRBJ2-2, is DAGVTQSPTHLIKTRGQQVTLRCSPKSGHDTVSWYQQALGQGPQFIFQYYEEEERQRGNFPDRFSGHQFPNYSSELNVNALLLGDSALYLCASSPGLAGNTGELFFGEGSRLTVL.

This chain links TRBV5-1 with TRBJ2-1, with a possible D match to TRBD2 (6 bases). CDR1 and CDR2 (germline): SGHRS, YFSETQ. V was cut by 1 base and J by 5 bases, with 13 bases left in between. This CDR3 has 15 residues. The CDR3 DNA sequence: TGCGCCAGCAGCTTGTTAGCGGCAGAAAACAATGAGCAGTTCTTC. It translates to CASSLLAAENNEQFF.

The V and J genes are TRBV7-3 and TRBJ1-2; 9 nucleotides agree with TRBD1. This CDR3 region has 16 residues. J gave up 6 bases and V 1 base, and 9 bases lay outside the gene matches. From germline, CDR1 is SGHTA and CDR2 FQGTGA. CDR3: CASSLRADRGSDGYTF. CDR3 sequence (DNA): TGTGCCAGCAGCTTAAGAGCGGACAGGGGAAGTGATGGCTACACCTTC.

V gene TRBV28 combines with J gene TRBJ2-7; 7 bases agree with TRBD1. Trimming took 4 bases from V and 1 from J; bases not matched to a gene: 7. CDR1 is MDHEN and CDR2 is SYDVKM in the germline V gene. The CDR3 contains 15 residues. Written as DNA, the CDR3 is TGTGCCAGCAGTTCCGCGACAGGGCTTTCCTACGAGCAGTACTTC. Its protein is CASSSATGLSYEQYF.

This sequence joins TRBV11-2 and TRBJ2-2, with D possibly matching TRBD1 (6 bases). V was cut by 3 bases and J by 5 bases, with 22 bases left in between. Germline V gene lookup returns CDR1 SGHAT and CDR2 FQNNGV. There are 18 residues in the CDR3. The CDR3 DNA is TGTGCCAGCAGCTTTCTCCATTCCGGGACAAGTGAGACCGGGGAGCTGTTTTTT. Protein: CASSFLHSGTSETGELFF.

The chain links TRBV29-1 to TRBJ2-1; the match to TRBD2 covers 7 bases. Germline CDR1 is SQVTM and CDR2 is ANQGSEA. Trimming at V came to 0 bases and at J to 4 bases, leaving 3 bases not matched to a gene. The CDR3 covers 14 residues. This chain's CDR3 is CSVEERGNYNEQFF. The DNA of the CDR3 is TGCAGCGTTGAAGAGCGGGGGAATTACAATGAGCAGTTCTTC.

The CDR3 coding sequence is TGTGCCATCAGGGGACAAGTTAAGAACACTGAAGCTTTCTTT. Protein product: CAIRGQVKNTEAFF. The chain has TRBV10-3 and TRBJ1-1; D perhaps matches TRBD1 (6 bases). Germline V gives CDR1 ENHRY, CDR2 SYGVKD. The length of the CDR3 is 14 residues. V lost 6 bases, J lost 1 base, and 12 bases lay in between.

The CDR3 coding sequence is TGCGCCAGCAGCTTGGACAGGGGCCGTCAGCAGGGTGAAGCTTTCTTT. Translated, it gives CASSLDRGRQQGEAFF. The chain has TRBV5-1 and TRBJ1-1; the match to TRBD1 covers 7 bases. Germline V gene data show CDR1 as SGHRS and CDR2 as YFSETQ. The V gene end was trimmed by 0 bases and the J gene end by 7 bases; junction bases not matched to a gene: 12. CDR3 length equals 16 residues.

The chain is built from TRBV24-1 and TRBJ1-3; D uncertain. V was shortened by 2 bases and J by 3 bases, with 10 bases between the two germline ends. CDR1 KGHDR and CDR2 SFDVKD come from the germline V gene. This CDR3 spans 15 amino acids. CDR3 region: CATSDYSTLGNTIYF. DNA for the CDR3: TGTGCCACCAGTGATTACAGCACTCTTGGAAACACCATATATTTT.

The rearrangement uses TRBV5-1 and TRBJ2-3; 7 bases fit TRBD2. The J segment lost 4 bases and the V segment lost 6 bases, leaving 11 bases of the junction unmatched. CDR1 SGHRS and CDR2 YFSETQ come from the germline V gene. This CDR3 spans 15 amino acids. CDR3 sequence: CASTLGGALADTQYF. The DNA of the CDR3 is TGCGCCAGCACCCTGGGAGGGGCCCTCGCAGATACGCAGTATTTT. Full variable domain (outside the CDR3, taken from reference TRBV5-1 and TRBJ2-3): KAGVTQTPRYLIKTRGQQVTLSCSPISGHRSVSWYQQTPGQGLQFLFEYFSETQRNKGNFPGRFSGRQFSNSRSEMNVSTLELGDSALYLCASTLGGALADTQYFGPGTRLTVL.

The chain links TRBV25-1 to TRBJ1-1, with D possibly TRBD1 on 5 matching bases. Deletions cut 7 bases from V and 9 bases from J, with 12 bases between. The CDR3 is 11 amino acids. Per the germline V gene, CDR1 is MGHDK and CDR2 is SYGVNS. CDR3 DNA sequence: TGTGCCAGCATAAGACAGAACAAAGCTTTCTTT. It is translated as CASIRQNKAFF.